This T cell receptor beta chain was captured by sequencing in a study of control samples from healthy donors and cancer patients (dated by TCRdb to 2020 to 2022). Libraries were constructed by the immunoSEQ multiplex PCR assay. This is the immuneACCESS table as TCRdb keeps it, with only in-frame sequences that have V and J called. A part of the clones is gone; compared with another copy, unresolved V genes explain less than half, and the rest is unexplained. The sample table contains 100,000 to 150,000 clones; only one count was recorded for approximately 92% of them. About 2.7% of the sample is in the top ten clones. From its cysteine to its phenylalanine, the CDR3 spans 14 amino acids. Only the CDR3 region is kept as DNA, spanning 42 bases read in frame from base 1. V and J lose 3 bases and 4 bases, and a span of 10 bases separates them. For CDR1 and CDR2, the germline V gene lists SNHLY and FYNNEI.

This clone is characterized as medium-sized (0.01 to 0.1%). Its antigen is unknown. Base qualities are not at hand, and no much larger clone is one base apart. The sequenced material came from blood. The receptor chain draws on TRBV2 and TRBJ2-1; the best D guess is TRBD2, with 5 bases matching. This clonotype originated in a man between 40 and 49 years old in good health. The DNA sequence is as follows: TGTGCCAGCAGTGAGCGGGCGGATTACAATGAGCAGTTCTTC. It specifies CASSERADYNEQFF.